Shown below are 25 T cell receptor beta chains from a single sample sequenced in a study of cytomegalovirus exposure and HLA in healthy donors. PCR employed 60 Vbeta and 13 Jbeta primers. Profiled with immunoSEQ multiplex PCR; TCRdb holds only in-frame clones, not every one. The sample carries under 150,000 clones, 79% recorded once. The sample comprised PBMCs. These receptors were taken from a male donor in good health and CMV-seronegative.

The chain recombines TRBV5-1 with TRBJ1-4; a weak D match, TRBD1 (5 bases). The CDR3 is 15 amino acids. Germline V gives CDR1 SGHRS, CDR2 YFSETQ. V lost 5 bases to trimming and J lost 1 base, with 12 bases between them. In DNA, the CDR3 is TGCGCCAGCAGACTTGGGGGGATAACTAATGAAAAACTGTTTTTT. This translates into CASRLGGITNEKLFF.

The chain combines TRBV29-1 with TRBJ1-2; tentative D call: TRBD1 (5 bases). CDR3 size: 12 residues. Germline V lookup: CDR1 SQVTM, CDR2 ANQGSEA. The ends were cut back, 3 bases at V and 2 bases at J, with 7 bases in the middle. The CDR3 coding sequence is TGCAGCGTTGATAGACAGAACTATGGCTACACCTTC. Protein product: CSVDRQNYGYTF. The full variable domain, rest sourced from reference TRBV29-1 and TRBJ1-2, is SAVISQKPSRDICQRGTSLTIQCQVDSQVTMMFWYRQQPGQSLTLIATANQGSEATYESGFVIDKFPISRPNLTFSTLTVSNMSPEDSSIYLCSVDRQNYGYTFGSGTRLTVV.

The gene calls are TRBV7-2 and TRBJ2-3; TRBD2 agrees at 8 bases. V lost 1 base, J lost 3 bases, and 9 bases stayed unmatched. Germline V gene lookup returns CDR1 SGHTA and CDR2 FQGNSA. CDR3 length: 17 residues. Written as DNA, the CDR3 is TGTGCCAGCAGCTTAGGGGGAGCGGGGGTAATTACAGATACGCAGTATTTT. It yields the protein CASSLGGAGVITDTQYF.

The chain links TRBV7-9 to TRBJ1-5; 10 positions match TRBD1. The CDR3 is 16 amino acids. CDR1 and CDR2 from the germline V gene are SEHNR and FQNEAQ (reference sequence). V lost 1 base to trimming and J lost 7 bases; unmatched junction nucleotides: 7. CDR3 in DNA: TGTGCCAGCAGCTTAGATGGGACAGGGGCGGGACAGCCCCAGCATTTT. Encoded protein: CASSLDGTGAGQPQHF. Variable domain in full (rest from reference TRBV7-9 and TRBJ1-5): DTGVSQNPRHKITKRGQNVTFRCDPISEHNRLYWYRQTLGQGPEFLTYFQNEAQLEKSRLLSDRFSAERPKGSFSTLEIQRTEQGDSAMYLCASSLDGTGAGQPQHFGDGTRLSIL.

This sequence joins TRBV4-3 and TRBJ1-2; D ambiguous. V dropped 1 base and J dropped 4 bases, with 25 bases sitting between them. The length of the CDR3 is 19 residues. CDR1 LGHNA and CDR2 YSLEER come from the germline V gene. This CDR3 reads CASSQAAAMGGSLTYGYTF. CDR3 bases: TGCGCCAGCAGCCAAGCGGCCGCCATGGGAGGGAGCTTGACCTATGGCTACACCTTC.

The J gene is TRBJ2-2, the V gene TRBV6-5; perhaps TRBD2 as D (6 bases). Germline V gives CDR1 MNHEY, CDR2 SVGAGI. The CDR3 covers 15 residues. Trimming stripped 7 bases from V and 0 bases from J, with 12 bases between. In nucleotides, the CDR3 is TGTGCCAGCACCGGCGGGACGGCGAACACCGGGGAGCTGTTTTTT. This gives the protein CASTGGTANTGELFF.

The CDR3 coding sequence is TGTGCCAGCACCCGGACACTTAGCAATCAGCCCCAGCATTTT. Translated: CASTRTLSNQPQHF. This chain uses TRBV6-1 with TRBJ1-5; a possible D gene is TRBD1 (5 bases). The CDR3 has 14 residues. Trimming stripped 7 bases from V and 0 bases from J, with 10 bases between. The germline gives CDR1 MNHNS, CDR2 SASEGT.

Only a few counts were recorded for this clone. The rearrangement links TRBV30 to TRBJ2-3; TRBD2 matches at 8 bases. This CDR3 spans 13 amino acids. Germline CDR1 GTSNPN, CDR2 SVGIG (reference sequence). Germline trimming cut 1 base from V and 5 bases from J; bases unmatched to any gene: 2. The CDR3 here is CAWSGTSLDTQYF. The CDR3 DNA follows: TGTGCCTGGAGTGGGACTAGCCTAGATACGCAGTATTTT.

The chain joins TRBV9 to TRBJ2-7; the match to TRBD1 covers 9 bases. Germline V gives CDR1 SGDLS, CDR2 YYNGEE. Trimming at V came to 4 bases and at J to 0 bases, leaving 5 bases not matched to a gene. The CDR3 extends over 15 amino acids. The CDR3 sequence is CASSPGQGYSYEQYF. The CDR3 DNA reads TGTGCCAGCAGCCCGGGACAGGGATACTCCTACGAGCAGTACTTC. The whole variable domain, remainder taken from reference TRBV9 and TRBJ2-7, is DSGVTQTPKHLITATGQRVTLRCSPRSGDLSVYWYQQSLDQGLQFLIQYYNGEERAKGNILERFSAQQFPDLHSELNLSSLELGDSALYFCASSPGQGYSYEQYFGPGTRLTVT.

The genes are TRBV27 and TRBJ1-1; TRBD1 agrees at 8 bases. The CDR3 loop spans 15 amino acids. Germline CDR1 and CDR2: MNHEY and SMNVEV (reference sequence). With 4 bases clipped from V and 2 bases from J, the junction kept 6 bases outside the gene matches. This CDR3 is CASSSKTGVNTEAFF. For the CDR3, the DNA is TGTGCCAGCAGTTCCAAGACAGGGGTTAACACTGAAGCTTTCTTT.

The chain uses TRBV18 and TRBJ2-5, with 8 nucleotides matching TRBD2. J lost 5 bases, V lost 2 bases, and 7 bases had no gene match. The length of the CDR3 is 15 residues. Germline V gene lookup returns CDR1 KGHSH and CDR2 LQKENI. The CDR3 coding sequence is TGTGCCAGCTCACCAATCGCGGGGGGCCGGGAGACCCAGTACTTC. Residues: CASSPIAGGRETQYF.

This rearrangement joins TRBV13 to TRBJ2-3; TRBD2 aligns across 15 bases. The CDR3 contains 18 residues. Germline V lookup: CDR1 PRHDT, CDR2 FYEKMQ (reference sequence). J lost 1 base, V lost 5 bases, and 7 bases had no gene match. The CDR3 bases are TGTGCCAGCAGCCCTGGACTAGCGGGGGGGATACGCACAGATACGCAGTATTTT. Translating it yields CASSPGLAGGIRTDTQYF.

The gene calls are TRBV18 and TRBJ2-7, with TRBD2 matching over 8 bases. The germline gives CDR1 KGHSH, CDR2 LQKENI. The CDR3 has 15 residues. Trimming at V came to 2 bases and at J to 4 bases, leaving 7 bases not matched to a gene. The CDR3 region is CASSPGPGGEYEQYF. In nucleotides, the CDR3 is TGTGCCAGCTCACCAGGTCCGGGGGGGGAGTACGAGCAGTACTTC.

This clone appeared a few times. This chain connects TRBV7-9 to TRBJ1-1, with D hard to call. Germline CDR1 reads SEHNR; CDR2 reads FQNEAQ (reference sequence). This CDR3 has 15 amino acids. The ends were cut back, 1 base at V and 1 base at J, with 10 bases in the middle. This CDR3 is CASSLGVGRNTEAFF. CDR3 nucleotides: TGTGCCAGCAGCTTAGGGGTAGGGAGGAACACTGAAGCTTTCTTT.

The rearrangement joins TRBV29-1 to TRBJ1-4, with D perhaps matching TRBD1 (5 bases). Germline V gene data show CDR1 as SQVTM and CDR2 as ANQGSEA. The V end lost 5 bases, the J end lost 4 bases, and 5 bases lay between the germline ends. The CDR3 has 11 amino acids. CDR3 residues: CSVRGNEKLFF. The CDR3 DNA is TGCAGCGTTAGGGGTAATGAAAAACTGTTTTTT.

V is TRBV5-1 and J is TRBJ2-7, with 7 bases lining up with TRBD1. The junction had 7 bases not matched to a gene; V was cut back by 0 bases and J by 1 base. Germline V gene data show CDR1 as SGHRS and CDR2 as YFSETQ. This CDR3 region has 16 residues. The CDR3 loop is CASSLVSWDSSYEQYF. Here the CDR3 DNA reads TGCGCCAGCAGCTTGGTTTCCTGGGACAGTTCCTACGAGCAGTACTTC.

The chain employs TRBV7-6 and TRBJ2-5, with 13 bases that match TRBD2. CDR1 is SGHVS and CDR2 is FNYEAQ in the germline V gene. The CDR3 extends over 16 amino acids. Unmatched junction bases numbered 4, after V lost 1 base and J lost 5 bases. The CDR3 loop reads CASSLVLAGGQETQYF. The CDR3 nucleotides read TGTGCCAGCAGCTTAGTACTAGCGGGGGGGCAGGAGACCCAGTACTTC.

The chain employs TRBV30 and TRBJ1-1; D gene unclear. The V and J ends lost 0 bases and 2 bases respectively, with 13 bases between them. The CDR3 consists of 15 residues. Germline V gene lookup returns CDR1 GTSNPN and CDR2 SVGIG (reference sequence). CDR3 sequence (DNA): TGTGCCTGGAGTGTCCCGCCCCGGGGTAACACTGAAGCTTTCTTT. This encodes CAWSVPPRGNTEAFF.

The chain is built from TRBV29-1 and TRBJ1-2; D is perhaps TRBD1 (5 bases). The CDR3 loop spans 13 amino acids. V lost 6 bases to trimming and J lost 5 bases, with 16 bases between them. The germline V gene encodes CDR1 SQVTM and CDR2 ANQGSEA. This CDR3 reads CSVAGQGGYGYTF. Written as DNA, the CDR3 is TGCAGCGTGGCTGGGCAGGGAGGTTATGGCTACACCTTC.

In regard to this clone: One end of the junction varies from germline; a read error may be responsible. This CDR3 reads CATSRESPATGNARVF. In DNA, the CDR3 is TGTGCCACCAGCAGAGAATCCCCAGCCACCGGGAATGCGCGGGTCTTC. This chain links TRBV15 with TRBJ1-2; D unclear. The CDR3 runs to 16 residues. Germline V gene lookup returns CDR1 LNHNV and CDR2 YYDKDF (reference sequence).

The chain uses TRBV9 and TRBJ2-2, with 11 bases lining up with TRBD2. The V gene's germline CDR1 is SGDLS and CDR2 YYNGEE. The CDR3 covers 14 residues. V shed 5 bases, J shed 5 bases, and the junction held 2 bases outside the gene matches. CDR3: CASRLAGETGELFF. DNA of the CDR3: TGTGCCAGCAGACTAGCGGGGGAAACCGGGGAGCTGTTTTTT.

V and J are TRBV10-1 and TRBJ2-3; 8 nucleotides agree with TRBD2. CDR1 and CDR2 from the germline V gene are WNHNN and SYGVQD (reference sequence). The J segment lost 7 bases and the V segment lost 2 bases, leaving 8 bases of the junction unmatched. The length of the CDR3 is 15 residues. CDR3 nucleotides: TGCGCCAGCAGTGAGGGAGCGGGGGCCAGAAATACGCAGTATTTT. Encoded protein: CASSEGAGARNTQYF.

This clone was detected only once. The chain combines TRBV7-9 with TRBJ2-4; no clear D. Looked up from germline, CDR1 is SEHNR and CDR2 is FQNEAQ (reference sequence). V was cut by 5 bases and J by 2 bases, with 7 bases left in between. The CDR3 consists of 13 residues. The CDR3: CASSLGPKNIQYF. As DNA, the CDR3 is TGTGCCAGCAGCCTCGGTCCCAAAAACATTCAGTACTTC. Full variable domain (remainder filled in from reference TRBV7-9 and TRBJ2-4): DTGVSQNPRHKITKRGQNVTFRCDPISEHNRLYWYRQTLGQGPEFLTYFQNEAQLEKSRLLSDRFSAERPKGSFSTLEIQRTEQGDSAMYLCASSLGPKNIQYFGAGTRLSVL.

The chain joins TRBV18 to TRBJ1-5, with a tentative D call TRBD1 (5 bases). Trimming removed 2 bases from V and 0 bases from J, with 14 bases in between. Per the germline V gene, CDR1 is KGHSH and CDR2 is LQKENI. The CDR3 contains 17 residues. The CDR3 sequence: CASSPSPGGNSNQPQHF. Here the CDR3 DNA reads TGTGCCAGCTCACCATCCCCCGGGGGGAATAGCAATCAGCCCCAGCATTTT. The full variable domain, completed using reference TRBV18 and TRBJ1-5, is NAGVMQNPRHLVRRRGQEARLRCSPMKGHSHVYWYRQLPEEGLKFMVYLQKENIIDESGMPKERFSAEFPKEGPSILRIQQVVRGDSAAYFCASSPSPGGNSNQPQHFGDGTRLSIL.

J is TRBJ1-5 and V is TRBV6-5; D not certain. Trimming shortened V by 5 bases and J by 2 bases, and 10 bases separated the two germline ends. The germline V gene encodes CDR1 MNHEY and CDR2 SVGAGI. CDR3 length: 14 residues. CDR3 sequence (DNA): TGTGCCAGCAGTGCAAGGAGGGGCAATCAGCCCCAGCATTTT. Translating it yields CASSARRGNQPQHF.